Included here is one TCR beta chain sequence, with context. This specimen belongs to a study of control samples from healthy donors and cancer patients. Using immunoSEQ multiplex PCR, the repertoire was profiled, and TCRdb retains in-frame clones only, with some absent. This table has roughly 170,000 clones, around 93% appearing once. CDR3 length equals 15 residues. From germline, CDR1 is MNHNS and CDR2 SASEGT. Trimming left V 3 bases short and J 2 bases short, with 11 bases between. V usage is TRBV6-1 and J usage is TRBJ1-5; no firm D call. The specimen was blood. The receptor comes from a man aged 18 to 30 in good health. The CDR3 coding sequence is TGTGCCAGCAGTGATTGGGGTGCGGGCAATCAGCCCCAGCATTTT. Translation gives CASSDWGAGNQPQHF.